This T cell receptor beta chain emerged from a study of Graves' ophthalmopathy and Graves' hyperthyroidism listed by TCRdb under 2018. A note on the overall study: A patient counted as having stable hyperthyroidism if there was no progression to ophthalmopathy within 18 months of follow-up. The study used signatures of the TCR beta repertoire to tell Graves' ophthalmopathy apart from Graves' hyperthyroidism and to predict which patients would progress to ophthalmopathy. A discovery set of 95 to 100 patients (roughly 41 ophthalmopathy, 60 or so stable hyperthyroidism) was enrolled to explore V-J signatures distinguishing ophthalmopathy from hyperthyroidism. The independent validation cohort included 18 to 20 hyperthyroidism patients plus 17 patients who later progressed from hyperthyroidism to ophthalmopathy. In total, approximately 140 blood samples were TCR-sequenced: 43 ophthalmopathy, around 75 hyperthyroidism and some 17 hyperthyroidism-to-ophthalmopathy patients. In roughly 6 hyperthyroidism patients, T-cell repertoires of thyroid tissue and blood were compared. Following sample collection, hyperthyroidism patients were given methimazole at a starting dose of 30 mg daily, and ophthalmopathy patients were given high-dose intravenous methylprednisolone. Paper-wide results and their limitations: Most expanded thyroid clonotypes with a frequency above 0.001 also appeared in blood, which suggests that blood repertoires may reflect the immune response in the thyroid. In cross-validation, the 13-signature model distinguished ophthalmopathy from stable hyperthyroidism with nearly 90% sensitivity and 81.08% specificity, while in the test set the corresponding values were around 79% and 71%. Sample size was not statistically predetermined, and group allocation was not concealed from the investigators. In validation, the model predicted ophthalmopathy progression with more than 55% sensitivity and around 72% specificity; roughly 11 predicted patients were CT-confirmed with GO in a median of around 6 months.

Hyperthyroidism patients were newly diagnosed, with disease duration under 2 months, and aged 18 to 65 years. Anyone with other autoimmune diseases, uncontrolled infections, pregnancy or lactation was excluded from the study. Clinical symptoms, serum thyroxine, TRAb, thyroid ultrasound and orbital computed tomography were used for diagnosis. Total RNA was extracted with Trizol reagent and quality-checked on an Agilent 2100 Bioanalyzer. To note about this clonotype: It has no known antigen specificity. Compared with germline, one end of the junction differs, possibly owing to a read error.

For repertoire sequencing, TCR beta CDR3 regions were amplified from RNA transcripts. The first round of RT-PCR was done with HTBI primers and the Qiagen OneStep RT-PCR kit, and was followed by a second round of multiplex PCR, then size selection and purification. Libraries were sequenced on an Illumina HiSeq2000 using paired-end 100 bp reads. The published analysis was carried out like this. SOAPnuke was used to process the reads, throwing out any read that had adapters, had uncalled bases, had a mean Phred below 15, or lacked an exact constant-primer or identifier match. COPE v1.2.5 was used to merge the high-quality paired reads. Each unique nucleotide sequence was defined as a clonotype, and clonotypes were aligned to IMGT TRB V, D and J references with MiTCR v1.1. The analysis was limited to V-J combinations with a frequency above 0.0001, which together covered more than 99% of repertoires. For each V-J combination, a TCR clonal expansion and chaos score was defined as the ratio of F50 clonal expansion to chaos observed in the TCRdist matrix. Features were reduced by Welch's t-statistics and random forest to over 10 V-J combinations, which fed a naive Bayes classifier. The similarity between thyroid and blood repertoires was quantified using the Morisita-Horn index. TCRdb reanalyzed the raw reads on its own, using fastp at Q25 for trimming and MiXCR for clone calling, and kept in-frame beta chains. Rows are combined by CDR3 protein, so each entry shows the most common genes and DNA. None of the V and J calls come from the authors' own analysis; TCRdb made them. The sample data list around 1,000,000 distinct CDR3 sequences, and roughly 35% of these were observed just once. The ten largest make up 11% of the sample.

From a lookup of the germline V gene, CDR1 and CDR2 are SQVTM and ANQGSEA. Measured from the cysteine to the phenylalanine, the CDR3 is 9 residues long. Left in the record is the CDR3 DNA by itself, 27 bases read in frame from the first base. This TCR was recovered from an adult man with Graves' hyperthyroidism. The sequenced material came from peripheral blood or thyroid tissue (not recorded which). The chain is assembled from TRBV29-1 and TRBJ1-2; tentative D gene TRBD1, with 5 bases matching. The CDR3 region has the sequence CSVLGPRPF. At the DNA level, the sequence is TGCAGCGTTTTGGGGCCTCGACCTTTC.